This T cell receptor (beta chain) was observed in a study of blood T cells in healthy people across ages. Findings and limits, study-wide: Observed TCR beta diversity per million T cells went down as age went up. This fall followed a roughly linear course with age. Estimates based on one million T cells were treated as lower bounds.

Details on this clonotype: The antigen is undetermined.

A J-beta primer mix and a sample-barcoded 5' primer were used in a second PCR of roughly 6 to 11 cycles. From the 5' RACE reads, TCRdb called clonotypes with MiXCR, one entry per CDR3 protein. The repertoire holds 600,000 to 650,000 distinct CDR3 sequences, about 53% seen once, with more than 35% in the top ten. The CDR3 contains 14 residues. Germline V gene lookup returns CDR1 MNHEY and CDR2 SVGAGI. V was shortened by 6 bases and J by 7 bases, with 18 bases between the two germline ends. This sequence was found in a man aged 60 to 69 in good health. The V gene is TRBV6-5, the J gene TRBJ2-5; tentatively, D is TRBD1 or TRBD2 (5 bases each). Sequencing used blood. CDR3 in amino acids: CASRPGTEHRTQYF. CDR3 nucleotide sequence: TGTGCCAGCAGGCCCGGGACGGAGCATCGGACCCAGTACTTC.